This T cell receptor (beta chain) was recovered during a study of OX40 agonist ivuxolimab in advanced cancers. Study context: Participants averaged about 60 years of age (range about 23 to 90) and were under 90% male. The eligibility criteria allowed prior anti-PD-1, anti-PD-L1 or anti-CTLA-4 therapy, and 40% had some.

This CDR3 spans 13 amino acids. Per the germline V gene, CDR1 is SGHDT and CDR2 is YYEEEE. With 4 bases removed from V and 1 base from J, the gap between germline ends came to 8 bases. Here immunoSEQ multiplex PCR was the method, and the copy in TCRdb shows in-frame clones only, minus some. The top ten clones hold approximately 1.1% of a sample with 45,000 to 60,000 clones, about 85% of them seen once. Sequencing used CD4+ or CD8+ T cells sorted from blood, obtained in a trial of the OX40 agonist ivuxolimab. V and J are TRBV5-6 and TRBJ2-5; D might be TRBD1 or TRBD2, each matching 5 bases. The TCR comes from an adult with an advanced solid tumor such as melanoma, head and neck, liver or kidney cancer. The CDR3 sequence: CASSRDLQETQYF. In DNA, the CDR3 is TGTGCCAGCAGCAGGGACCTCCAAGAGACCCAGTACTTC.